These 27 T cell receptor beta chains were sequenced from one sample in a study of siplizumab effects on memory and regulatory T cells (dated by TCRdb to between 2017 and 2020). The receptor library was made with the immunoSEQ multiplex PCR assay. TCRdb retrieved this table from immuneACCESS and kept in-frame rearrangements only. Not all clones are present; in checked studies, unresolved V genes account for under half, and no reason is known for the remainder. This sample holds around 86,000 clones; 90% to 95% were observed only once. The ten largest make up roughly 0.3% of the sample. What was sequenced was non-Treg CD4+ T cells sorted from blood. This sample's cell subset or site label indicates: FACS-sorted unstimulated CD4+ non-regulatory T cells. These receptors originate from a human donor in good health.

The chain joins TRBV4-2 to TRBJ2-3; D is uncertain. The CDR3 spans 12 residues. Trimming took off 2 bases at V and 2 bases at J, with 2 bases between the two ends. CDR1 is LGHNA, CDR2 YNFKEQ, per germline. The CDR3 is CASSQPTDTQYF. Here the CDR3 DNA reads TGTGCCAGCAGCCAACCCACAGATACGCAGTATTTT.

The V and J genes are TRBV6-5 and TRBJ2-7; no definite D call. The CDR3 consists of 14 residues. V was pared by 8 bases and J by 3 bases, with 17 bases between. Germline V gives CDR1 MNHEY, CDR2 SVGAGI. The CDR3 loop is CASSRAQTLYEQYF. Written as DNA, the CDR3 is TGTGCCAGCTCTCGGGCGCAGACCCTCTACGAGCAGTACTTC.

The chain joins TRBV2 to TRBJ2-7; 9 positions agree with TRBD2. Looked up from germline, CDR1 is SNHLY and CDR2 is FYNNEI. The CDR3 is 12 residues long. Losses at the gene ends were 8 bases for V and 3 bases for J; bases not matched to a gene: 2. CDR3 DNA: TGTGCCAGCGGACTAGCGTACTACGAGCAGTACTTC. Amino acids: CASGLAYYEQYF.

The chain combines TRBV20-1 with TRBJ2-1; D ambiguous. CDR3 length: 11 amino acids. V gave up 2 bases and J gave up 7 bases, with 6 bases separating them. CDR1 is DFQATT and CDR2 is SNEGSKA in the germline V gene (reference sequence). In nucleotides, the CDR3 is TGCAGTGCTAGAAGTCGGAATGAGCAGTTCTTC. Its translation: CSARSRNEQFF.

This chain connects TRBV27 to TRBJ2-3; 7 bases map to TRBD2. Trimming at V came to 8 bases and at J to 3 bases, leaving 8 bases not matched to a gene. Germline values: CDR1 MNHEY, CDR2 SMNVEV (reference sequence). The CDR3 consists of 14 residues. The CDR3 region has the DNA TGTGCCAGCGGACCTAGCGGTCAGACAGATACGCAGTATTTT. Its protein is CASGPSGQTDTQYF.

The rearrangement uses TRBV4-2 and TRBJ2-5; 7 bases are shared with TRBD1. V shed 3 bases and J 7 bases; nucleotides not matched to a gene: 8. Germline V gene lookup returns CDR1 LGHNA and CDR2 YNFKEQ. The CDR3 length is 14 residues. CDR3 coding DNA: TGTGCCAGCAGCCATCTGACAGGGAAGGGGACCCAGTACTTC. Amino acid sequence: CASSHLTGKGTQYF.

V is TRBV6-4 and J is TRBJ2-3; perhaps TRBD1 as D (6 bases). V shed 9 bases and J shed 2 bases, with 12 bases lying between them. The CDR3 totals 13 residues. Per germline, CDR1 MRHNA and CDR2 SNTAGT. The CDR3 is CASRHRDTDTQYF. The CDR3 coding sequence is TGTGCCAGTCGTCACAGGGACACAGATACGCAGTATTTT.

This clone was detected only once. This sequence joins TRBV6-5 and TRBJ2-7; 12 bases map to TRBD2. J lost 1 base, V lost 8 bases, and 3 bases had no gene match. CDR3 length: 14 residues. Germline CDR1 and CDR2: MNHEY and SVGAGI. The CDR3 DNA sequence: TGTGCCAGCCAACTAGCGGGGGGATCCTACGAGCAGTACTTC. Translating it yields CASQLAGGSYEQYF.

The V gene is TRBV4-1, the J gene TRBJ2-3; 7 bases are a match to TRBD2. Trimming at V came to 2 bases and at J to 2 bases, leaving 7 bases not matched to a gene. The CDR3 runs to 16 residues. The germline V gene has CDR1 MGHRA and CDR2 YSYEKL. The CDR3, as DNA: TGCGCCAGCAGCCAACCGGGACTACGGGACACAGATACGCAGTATTTT. Protein product: CASSQPGLRDTDTQYF.

The chain recombines TRBV5-1 with TRBJ2-5, with 8 bases aligning to TRBD1. Germline-derived CDR1 and CDR2 are SGHRS and YFSETQ. There are 15 residues in the CDR3. J gave up 2 bases and V 4 bases, and 7 bases lay outside the gene matches. Written as DNA, the CDR3 is TGCGCCAGCAGCCCCACCGACAGGGGACAAGAGACCCAGTACTTC. This encodes CASSPTDRGQETQYF.

Notes on this clone: One junction end does not reproduce the germline sequence, and a read error may be involved. V and J are TRBV13 and TRBJ2-1; 7 bases are a match to TRBD2. There are 17 residues in the CDR3. Germline CDR1 is PRHDT and CDR2 is FYEKMQ (reference sequence). CDR3: CASSPLGGSSSSNEQFF. CDR3 in DNA: TGTGCCAGCAGCCCCCTGGGCGGGAGTTCCTCCTCCAATGAGCAGTTCTTC.

The rearrangement uses TRBV6-5 and TRBJ1-2; perhaps TRBD1 as D (5 bases). CDR1 and CDR2 (germline): MNHEY, SVGAGI. This CDR3 contains 13 residues. The germline V and J ends were trimmed by 6 bases and 2 bases, with 10 bases remaining between them. The CDR3 region has the DNA TGTGCCAGCAGCCAGACAGCGAACTATGGCTACACCTTC. As protein: CASSQTANYGYTF.

The chain couples TRBV5-1 to TRBJ2-2; D remains ambiguous. V dropped 4 bases and J dropped 2 bases, with 3 bases sitting between them. Germline V CDR1 and CDR2: SGHRS, YFSETQ. CDR3 size: 12 residues. CDR3 protein: CASSQNTGELFF. The CDR3 DNA sequence: TGCGCCAGCAGCCAAAACACCGGGGAGCTGTTTTTT.

V and J are TRBV5-3 and TRBJ2-3, with 11 bases aligning to TRBD2. TRBV5-3 is an ORF for which the function is uncertain. V lost 0 bases and J lost 0; bases outside the gene matches: 6. CDR3 size: 18 residues. CDR3 nucleotide sequence: TGTGCCAGAAGCTTGGTCGCTAGCGGGGGGCCGAGCACAGATACGCAGTATTTT. Protein sequence: CARSLVASGGPSTDTQYF.

The chain joins TRBV4-1 to TRBJ1-1; D ambiguous. Germline V lookup: CDR1 MGHRA, CDR2 YSYEKL. V was trimmed by 0 bases and J by 6 bases, leaving 11 bases between them. The CDR3 covers 14 residues. In nucleotides, the CDR3 is TGCGCCAGCAGCCAAGAAAGGGCCACAGCTGAAGCTTTCTTT. Translating it yields CASSQERATAEAFF.

The chain is built from TRBV7-3 and TRBJ2-5; no definite D call. The CDR3 runs 15 residues. V shed 5 bases and J shed 1 base, with 14 bases lying between them. Germline CDR1 SGHTA, CDR2 FQGTGA. CDR3 protein: CASSLASGPQETQYF. For the CDR3, the DNA is TGTGCCAGCAGCCTCGCCTCCGGACCCCAAGAGACCCAGTACTTC.

This chain uses TRBV30 with TRBJ2-1; 9 nucleotides agree with TRBD2. Trimming at V came to 5 bases and at J to 6 bases, leaving 8 bases not matched to a gene. From germline, CDR1 is GTSNPN and CDR2 SVGIG (reference sequence). The CDR3 extends over 14 amino acids. As DNA, the CDR3 is TGTGCCTGGGCGACGGGACTAGCTGGCAATGAGCAGTTCTTC. Translation: CAWATGLAGNEQFF. Full variable domain (outside the CDR3, taken from reference TRBV30 and TRBJ2-1): SQTIHQWPATLVQPVGSPLSLECTVEGTSNPNLYWYRQAAGRGLQLLFYSVGIGQISSEVPQNLSASRPQDRQFILSSKKLLLSDSGFYLCAWATGLAGNEQFFGPGTRLTVL.

The J gene is TRBJ2-7, the V gene TRBV2; 8 nucleotides agree with TRBD1. CDR3 size: 12 residues. V lost 8 bases to trimming and J lost 3 bases; unmatched junction nucleotides: 3. The germline gives CDR1 SNHLY, CDR2 FYNNEI. CDR3 coding DNA: TGTGCCAGCCAGGGGGCCGTCTACGAGCAGTACTTC. Encoded protein: CASQGAVYEQYF.

The chain is built from TRBV19 and TRBJ2-6; TRBD1 aligns across 9 bases. Trimming at V came to 4 bases and at J to 3 bases, leaving 7 bases not matched to a gene. CDR1 LNHDA and CDR2 SQIVND come from the germline V gene (reference sequence). The CDR3 spans 17 residues. CDR3 amino acids: CASSRDRVLVGANVLTF. CDR3 DNA sequence: TGTGCCAGTAGTAGGGACAGGGTATTGGTTGGGGCCAACGTCCTGACTTTC.

This chain links TRBV29-1 with TRBJ1-1; TRBD1 aligns across 9 bases. The length of the CDR3 is 15 residues. The V gene end was trimmed by 7 bases and the J gene end by 6 bases; junction bases not matched to a gene: 15. Per the germline V gene, CDR1 is SQVTM and CDR2 is ANQGSEA. The CDR3 sequence is CSAPPLLTGGSEAFF. For the CDR3, the DNA is TGCAGCGCCCCACCATTGTTGACAGGGGGGTCTGAAGCTTTCTTT.

DNA of the CDR3: TGCAGCGTCGCCAACAGGGGATTATATGGCTACACCTTC. This sequence encodes CSVANRGLYGYTF. V usage is TRBV29-1 and J usage is TRBJ1-2, with 7 bases fitting TRBD1. J lost 5 bases, V lost 6 bases, and 9 bases had no gene match. Germline V lookup: CDR1 SQVTM, CDR2 ANQGSEA. The CDR3 totals 13 residues.

The chain is built from TRBV19 and TRBJ1-6, with a weak D call TRBD1 (6 bases). Trimming stripped 4 bases from V and 10 bases from J, with 23 bases between. From germline, CDR1 is LNHDA and CDR2 SQIVND (reference sequence). The CDR3 spans 17 residues. This CDR3 reads CASSTASGTRVYSPLHF. Written as DNA, the CDR3 is TGTGCCAGTAGTACAGCCTCCGGGACACGGGTGTACTCACCCCTCCACTTT.

CDR3: CASSPLGTGDTEAFF. Here the CDR3 DNA reads TGTGCCAGCAGCCCCCTGGGGACTGGCGACACTGAAGCTTTCTTT. The chain uses TRBV7-9 and TRBJ1-1, with D perhaps TRBD1 (5 bases). Per the germline V gene, CDR1 is SEHNR and CDR2 is FQNEAQ (reference sequence). The CDR3 length is 15 residues. V was trimmed by 5 bases and J by 3 bases, leaving 16 bases between them.

The chain is built from TRBV18 and TRBJ2-7; no definite D call. From germline, CDR1 is KGHSH and CDR2 LQKENI. This CDR3 has 13 residues. V lost 1 base and J lost 4, with 8 bases in between. The CDR3 spells CASSPRVGYEQYF. CDR3 sequence (DNA): TGTGCCAGCTCACCACGGGTTGGGTACGAGCAGTACTTC.

The CDR3 sequence is CASSGKSLGSEAFF. The CDR3 coding sequence is TGTGCCAGCAGCGGGAAGTCCCTGGGCTCTGAAGCTTTCTTT. The rearrangement uses TRBV6-1 and TRBJ1-1; no reliable D call. This CDR3 has 14 amino acids. With 6 bases removed from V and 6 bases from J, the gap between germline ends came to 17 bases. Germline CDR1 reads MNHNS; CDR2 reads SASEGT.

The chain joins TRBV5-1 to TRBJ2-5; 11 nucleotides align to TRBD1. The J call could be wrong; TRBJ2-7 is a better fit for the DNA end. This CDR3 has 14 residues. Germline V CDR1 and CDR2: SGHRS, YFSETQ. The CDR3 here is CASSLGTGGYEQYF. The CDR3 DNA follows: TGCGCCAGCAGCCTCGGGACAGGGGGCTACGAGCAGTACTTC.

DNA of the CDR3: TGTGCCAGTACCATCTGGGGGGGGGCGAATCAGCCCCAGCATTTT. It translates to CASTIWGGANQPQHF. This rearrangement joins TRBV19 to TRBJ1-5; perhaps TRBD1 as D (6 bases). This CDR3 has 15 amino acids. Germline V CDR1 and CDR2: LNHDA, SQIVND (reference sequence). Trimming shortened V by 7 bases and J by 4 bases, and 17 bases separated the two germline ends.